This T cell receptor (beta chain) was profiled in a study of naive and memory T cell subsets. Study-level points and caveats: The power law exponent of TCR abundance differed between naive and memory cells. Findings for naive and memory subsets could not be checked against ground truth. In naive cells, over 85% of TCR sequences were seen only once.

This clonotype has a count of ten or more. What it binds is unknown. Both TRBC1 and TRBC2 were covered by a beta constant-region primer of two equimolar oligonucleotides. Ligated cDNA was amplified by four rounds of PCR with nested alpha and beta constant-region primers and SP2. TCRdb analysed the UMI-ligation and nested PCR reads with MiXCR anew, one entry per CDR3 protein. The repertoire consists of 85,000 or so distinct CDR3 sequences, with about 10% occurring once and the leading ten covering less than 1.5%. CMV status came from CD4+ T cell IFNgamma after overnight CMV lysate stimulation of fresh PBMCs. This CDR3 contains 13 residues. Trimming took 3 bases from V and 8 from J, leaving 11 bases between them.

This TCR was sampled from a human donor in good health. The chain employs TRBV12-3 or TRBV12-4 and TRBJ2-1; D is undetermined. Sequencing was carried out using naive CD8+ T cells from blood. Here the CDR3 DNA reads TGTGCCAGCAGTTTCCGCACCTTGGATGAGCAGTTCTTC. This gives the protein CASSFRTLDEQFF.